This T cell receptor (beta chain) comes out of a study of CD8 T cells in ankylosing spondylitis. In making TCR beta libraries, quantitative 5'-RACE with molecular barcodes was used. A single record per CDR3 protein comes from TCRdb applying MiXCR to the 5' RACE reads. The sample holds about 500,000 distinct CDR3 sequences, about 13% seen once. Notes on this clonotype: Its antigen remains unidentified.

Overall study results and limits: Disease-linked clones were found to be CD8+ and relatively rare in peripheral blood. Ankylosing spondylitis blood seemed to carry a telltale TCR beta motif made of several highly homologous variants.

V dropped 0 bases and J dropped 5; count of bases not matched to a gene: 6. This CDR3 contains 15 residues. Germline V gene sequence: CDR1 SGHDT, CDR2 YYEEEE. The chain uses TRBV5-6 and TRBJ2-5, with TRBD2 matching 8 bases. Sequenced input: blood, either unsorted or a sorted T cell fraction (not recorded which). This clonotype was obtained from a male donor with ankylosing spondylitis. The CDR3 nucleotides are TGTGCCAGCAGCTTGGGTCGACTAGCGATGGAGACCCAGTACTTC. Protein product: CASSLGRLAMETQYF.